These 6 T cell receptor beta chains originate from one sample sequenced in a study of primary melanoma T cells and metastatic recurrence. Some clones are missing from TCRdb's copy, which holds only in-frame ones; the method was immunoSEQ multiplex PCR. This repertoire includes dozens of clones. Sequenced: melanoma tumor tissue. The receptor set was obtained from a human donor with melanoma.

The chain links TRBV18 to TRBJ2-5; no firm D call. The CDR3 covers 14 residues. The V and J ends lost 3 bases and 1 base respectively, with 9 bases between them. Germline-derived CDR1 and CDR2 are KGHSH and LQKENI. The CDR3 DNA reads TGTGCCAGCTCACCTCCTATCGGCCAAGAGACCCAGTACTTC. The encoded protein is CASSPPIGQETQYF.

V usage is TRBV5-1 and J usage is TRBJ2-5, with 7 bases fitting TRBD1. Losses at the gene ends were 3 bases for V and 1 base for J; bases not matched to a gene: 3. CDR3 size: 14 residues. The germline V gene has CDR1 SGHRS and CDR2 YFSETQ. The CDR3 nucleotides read TGCGCCAGCAGCTACCAGGGGGTCCAAGAGACCCAGTACTTC. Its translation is CASSYQGVQETQYF.

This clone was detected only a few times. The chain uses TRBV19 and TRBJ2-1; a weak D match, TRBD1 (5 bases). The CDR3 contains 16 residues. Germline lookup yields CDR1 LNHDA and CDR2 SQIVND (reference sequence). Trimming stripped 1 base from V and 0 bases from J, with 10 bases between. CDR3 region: CASSIGWGVSYNEQFF. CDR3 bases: TGTGCCAGTAGTATAGGATGGGGCGTCTCCTACAATGAGCAGTTCTTC.

The CDR3 loop is CASNISSGYEQYF. The CDR3, as DNA: TGTGCCAGTAATATTAGCTCAGGTTACGAGCAGTACTTC. This chain uses TRBV19 with TRBJ2-7; D remains unclear. Germline V gives CDR1 LNHDA, CDR2 SQIVND (reference sequence). CDR3 length: 13 amino acids. Trimming cost V 7 bases and J 4 bases, with 14 bases left between them. Full variable domain (outside the CDR3, taken from reference TRBV19 and TRBJ2-7): DGGITQSPKYLFRKEGQNVTLSCEQNLNHDAMYWYRQDPGQGLRLIYYSQIVNDFQKGDIAEGYSVSREKKESFPLTVTSAQKNPTAFYLCASNISSGYEQYFGPGTRLTVT.

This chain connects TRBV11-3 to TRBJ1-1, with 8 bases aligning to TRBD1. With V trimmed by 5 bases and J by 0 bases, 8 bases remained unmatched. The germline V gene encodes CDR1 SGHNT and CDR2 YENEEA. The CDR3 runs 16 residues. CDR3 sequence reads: CASSLEPGQVNTEAFF. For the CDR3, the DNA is TGTGCCAGCAGCCTCGAACCGGGACAGGTGAACACTGAAGCTTTCTTT. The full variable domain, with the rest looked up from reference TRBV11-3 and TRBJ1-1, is EAGVVQSPRYKIIEKKQPVAFWCNPISGHNTLYWYLQNLGQGPELLIRYENEEAVDDSQLPKDRFSAERLKGVDSTLKIQPAELGDSAVYLCASSLEPGQVNTEAFFGQGTRLTVV.

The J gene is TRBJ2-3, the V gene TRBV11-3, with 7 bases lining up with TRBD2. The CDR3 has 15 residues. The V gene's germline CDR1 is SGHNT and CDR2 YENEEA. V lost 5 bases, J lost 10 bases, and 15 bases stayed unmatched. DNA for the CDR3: TGTGCCAGCAGCCCTCCTCGACTAGCAATACTGGCGCAGTATTTT. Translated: CASSPPRLAILAQYF.